The present T cell receptor beta chain was sequenced within a study of blood T cell repertoires in COVID-19. Overall study: Researchers got acute and convalescent COVID-19 samples from the United States, Italy and Spain. Nucleic acid was either cDNA or gDNA, and it came from T cells, B-cell-depleted T cells, or PBMCs.

The V and J ends lost 5 bases and 4 bases respectively, with 17 bases between them. The length of the CDR3 is 15 residues. CDR1 is SGHNT, CDR2 YENEEA, per germline. Original analysis: Cell counts per sample came from amplifying reference gene primers. TCRdb's table, derived via immunoSEQ multiplex PCR, lists solely in-frame clones and lacks some. That table furnishes V, J and clone size, whereas the DNA furnished D and trimming. The sample shows 250,000 to 350,000 clones, roughly 84% of them seen only once. This TCR was sampled from a human donor with COVID-19, enrolled during active disease. The donor label of this sample is uncertain. The J gene is TRBJ1-1, the V gene TRBV11-3, with TRBD1 as a possible D gene (5 bases). The sequenced material came from peripheral blood. The CDR3 here is CASSPSGGRTTEAFF. The CDR3 bases are TGTGCCAGCAGCCCGTCCGGGGGACGGACCACTGAAGCTTTCTTT.